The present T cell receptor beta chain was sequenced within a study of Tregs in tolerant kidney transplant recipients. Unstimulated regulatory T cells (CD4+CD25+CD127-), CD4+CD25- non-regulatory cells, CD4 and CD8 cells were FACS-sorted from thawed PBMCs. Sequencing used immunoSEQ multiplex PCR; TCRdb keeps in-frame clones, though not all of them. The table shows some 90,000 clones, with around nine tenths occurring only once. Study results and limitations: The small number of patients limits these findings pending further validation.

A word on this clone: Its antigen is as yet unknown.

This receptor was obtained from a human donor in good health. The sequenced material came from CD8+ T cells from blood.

The CDR3 protein is CAISGLDGNTEAFF. The CDR3 DNA is TGTGCCATCAGTGGTTTAGACGGGAACACTGAAGCTTTCTTT. This chain links TRBV10-3 with TRBJ1-1; D is unresolved. Germline values: CDR1 ENHRY, CDR2 SYGVKD. The CDR3 extends over 14 amino acids. V shed 4 bases and J shed 1 base, with 10 bases lying between them.